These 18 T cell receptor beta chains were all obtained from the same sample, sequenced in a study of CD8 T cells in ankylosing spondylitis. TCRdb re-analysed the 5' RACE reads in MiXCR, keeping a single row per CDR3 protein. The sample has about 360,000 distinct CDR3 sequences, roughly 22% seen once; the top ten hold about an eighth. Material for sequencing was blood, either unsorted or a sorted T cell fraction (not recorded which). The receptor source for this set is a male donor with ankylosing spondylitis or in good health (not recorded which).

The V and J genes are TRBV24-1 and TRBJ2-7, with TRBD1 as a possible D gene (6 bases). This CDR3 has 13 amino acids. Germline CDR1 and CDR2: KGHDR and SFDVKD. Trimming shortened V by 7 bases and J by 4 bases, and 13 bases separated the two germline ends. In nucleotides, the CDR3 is TGTGCCACCAGAGCCACAGGGTCTTACGAGCAGTACTTC. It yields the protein CATRATGSYEQYF.

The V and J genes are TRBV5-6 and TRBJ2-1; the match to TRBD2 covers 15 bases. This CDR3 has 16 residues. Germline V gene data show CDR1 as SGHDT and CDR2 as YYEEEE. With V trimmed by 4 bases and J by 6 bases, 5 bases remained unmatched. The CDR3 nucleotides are TGTGCCAGCAGCCAAGGACTAGCGGGGGGGCTCAATGAGCAGTTCTTC. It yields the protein CASSQGLAGGLNEQFF.

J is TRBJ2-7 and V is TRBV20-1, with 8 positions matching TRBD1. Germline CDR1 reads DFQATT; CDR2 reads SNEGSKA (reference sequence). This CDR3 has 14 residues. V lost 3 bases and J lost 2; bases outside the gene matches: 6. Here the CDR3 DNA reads TGCAGTGCTAGGTCGACAGGGGCCCCCTACGAGCAGTACTTC. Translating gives CSARSTGAPYEQYF.

For the CDR3, the DNA is TGTGCCAGCAGCCTTACAGGGGAAGCTTTCTTT. Encoded protein: CASSLTGEAFF. The V gene is TRBV7-9, the J gene TRBJ1-1, with D maybe TRBD1 (6 bases). The CDR3 is 11 amino acids. Germline lookup yields CDR1 SEHNR and CDR2 FQNEAQ (reference sequence). Deletions cut 5 bases from V and 8 bases from J, with 9 bases between. The full variable domain, rest sourced from reference TRBV7-9 and TRBJ1-1, is DTGVSQNPRHKITKRGQNVTFRCDPISEHNRLYWYRQTLGQGPEFLTYFQNEAQLEKSRLLSDRFSAERPKGSFSTLEIQRTEQGDSAMYLCASSLTGEAFFGQGTRLTVV.

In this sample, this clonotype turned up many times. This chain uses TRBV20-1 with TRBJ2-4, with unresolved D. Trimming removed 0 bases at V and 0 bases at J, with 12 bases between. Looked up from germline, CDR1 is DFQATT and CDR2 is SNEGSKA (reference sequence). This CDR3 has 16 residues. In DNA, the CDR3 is TGCAGTGCTAGAGATCTTACGGCGTCAGCCAAAAACATTCAGTACTTC. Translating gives CSARDLTASAKNIQYF.

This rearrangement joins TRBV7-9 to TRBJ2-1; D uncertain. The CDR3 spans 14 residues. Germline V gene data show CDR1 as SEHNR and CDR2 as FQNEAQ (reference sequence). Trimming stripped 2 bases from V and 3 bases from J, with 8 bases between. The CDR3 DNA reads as TGTGCCAGCAGCTTAATCCGTAGCTACAATGAGCAGTTCTTC. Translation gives CASSLIRSYNEQFF.

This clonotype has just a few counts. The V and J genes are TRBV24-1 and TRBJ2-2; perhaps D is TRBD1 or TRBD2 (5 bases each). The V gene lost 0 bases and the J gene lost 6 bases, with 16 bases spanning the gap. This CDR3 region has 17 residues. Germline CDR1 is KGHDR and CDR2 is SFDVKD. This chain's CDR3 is CATSDLQMGQGPGELFF. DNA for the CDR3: TGTGCCACCAGTGATTTGCAGATGGGGCAGGGACCCGGGGAGCTGTTTTTT.

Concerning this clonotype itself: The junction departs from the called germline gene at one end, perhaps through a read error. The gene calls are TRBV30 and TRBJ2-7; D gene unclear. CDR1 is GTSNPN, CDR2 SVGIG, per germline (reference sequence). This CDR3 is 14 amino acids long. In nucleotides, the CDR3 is TGTGCCTGGACCGCCGGATCATTCTACTACGAGCAGCACTTC. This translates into CAWTAGSFYYEQHF.

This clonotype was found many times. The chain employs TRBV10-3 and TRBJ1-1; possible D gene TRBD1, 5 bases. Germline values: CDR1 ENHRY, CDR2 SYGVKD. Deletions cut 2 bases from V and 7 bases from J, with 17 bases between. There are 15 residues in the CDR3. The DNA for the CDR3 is TGTGCCATCAGTGAGGGGACGGCCCGACGTTATGAAGCTTTCTTT. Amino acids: CAISEGTARRYEAFF.

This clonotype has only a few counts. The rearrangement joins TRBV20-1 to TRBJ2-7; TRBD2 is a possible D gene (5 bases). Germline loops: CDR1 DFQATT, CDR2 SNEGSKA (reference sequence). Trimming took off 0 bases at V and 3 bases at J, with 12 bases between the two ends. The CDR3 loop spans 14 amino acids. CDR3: CSARDHSGVYEQYF. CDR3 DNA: TGCAGTGCTAGAGATCACTCCGGGGTCTACGAGCAGTACTTC.

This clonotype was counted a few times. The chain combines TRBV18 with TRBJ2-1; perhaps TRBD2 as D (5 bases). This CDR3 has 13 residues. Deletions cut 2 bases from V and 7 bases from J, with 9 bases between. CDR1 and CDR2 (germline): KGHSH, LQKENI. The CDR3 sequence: CASSPLGENEQFF. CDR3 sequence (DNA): TGTGCCAGCTCACCATTGGGAGAAAATGAGCAGTTCTTC.

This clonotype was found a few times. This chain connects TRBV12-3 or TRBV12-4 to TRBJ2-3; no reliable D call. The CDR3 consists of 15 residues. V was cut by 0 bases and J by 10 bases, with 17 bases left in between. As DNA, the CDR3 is TGTGCCAGCAGTTTAGCCCCCCGGACGCAATGGGCGCAGTATTTT. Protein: CASSLAPRTQWAQYF.

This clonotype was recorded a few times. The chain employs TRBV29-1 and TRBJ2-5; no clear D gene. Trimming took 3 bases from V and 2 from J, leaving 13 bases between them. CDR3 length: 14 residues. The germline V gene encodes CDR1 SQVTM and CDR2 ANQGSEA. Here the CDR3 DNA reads TGCAGCGTTGATGCCTTCGCACAGCAAGAGACCCAGTACTTC. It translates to CSVDAFAQQETQYF. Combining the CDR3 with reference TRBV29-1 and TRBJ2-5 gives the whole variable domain SAVISQKPSRDICQRGTSLTIQCQVDSQVTMMFWYRQQPGQSLTLIATANQGSEATYESGFVIDKFPISRPNLTFSTLTVSNMSPEDSSIYLCSVDAFAQQETQYFGPGTRLLVL.

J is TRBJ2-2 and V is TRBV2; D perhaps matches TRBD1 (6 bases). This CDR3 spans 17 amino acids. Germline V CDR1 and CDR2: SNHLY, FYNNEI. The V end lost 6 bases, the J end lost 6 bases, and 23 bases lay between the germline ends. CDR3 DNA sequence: TGTGCCAGCAGCCGGGTTCCGGACAGCCCAACACCCGGGGAGCTGTTTTTT. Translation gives CASSRVPDSPTPGELFF.

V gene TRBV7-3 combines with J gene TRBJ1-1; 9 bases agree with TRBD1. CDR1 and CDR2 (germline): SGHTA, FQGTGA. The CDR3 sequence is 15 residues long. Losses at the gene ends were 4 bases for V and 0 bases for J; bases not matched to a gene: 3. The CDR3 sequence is CASSSGQGVNTEAFF. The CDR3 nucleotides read TGTGCCAGCAGCTCGGGACAGGGAGTGAACACTGAAGCTTTCTTT.

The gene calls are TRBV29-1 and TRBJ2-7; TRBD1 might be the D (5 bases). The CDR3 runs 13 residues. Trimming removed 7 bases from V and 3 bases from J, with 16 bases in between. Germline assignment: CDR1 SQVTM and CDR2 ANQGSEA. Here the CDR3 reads CSAQHDRDYEQYF. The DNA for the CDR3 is TGCAGCGCCCAACATGACAGAGACTACGAGCAGTACTTC.

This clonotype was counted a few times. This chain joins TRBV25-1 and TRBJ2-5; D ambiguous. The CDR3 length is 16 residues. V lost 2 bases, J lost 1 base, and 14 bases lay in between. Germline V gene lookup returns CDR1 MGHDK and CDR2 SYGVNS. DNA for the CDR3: TGTGCCAGCAGTGAACCTCCCGACGCAACCCAAGAGACCCAGTACTTC. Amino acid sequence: CASSEPPDATQETQYF.

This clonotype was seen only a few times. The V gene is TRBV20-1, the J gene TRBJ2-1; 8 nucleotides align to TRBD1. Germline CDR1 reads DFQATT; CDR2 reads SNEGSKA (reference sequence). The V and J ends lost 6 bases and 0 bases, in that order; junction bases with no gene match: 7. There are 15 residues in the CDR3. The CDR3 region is CSANRGDSSYNEQFF. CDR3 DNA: TGCAGTGCAAACAGGGGGGACAGCTCCTACAATGAGCAGTTCTTC.